This T cell receptor (beta chain) was observed in a study of OX40 agonist ivuxolimab in advanced cancers. Broadly, across the study: The costimulatory receptor OX40 (CD134) was targeted by ivuxolimab, a fully human IgG2 agonistic monoclonal antibody. Peripheral TCRbeta sequencing was intended to test whether TCR sequence diversity was altered and clonal T-cell expansion was caused by ivuxolimab. The dose-escalation cohort was over 70% male with a mean age of approximately 60 years, ranging from roughly 23 to 90. Prior anti-PD-1, anti-PD-L1 or anti-CTLA-4 therapy was permitted, and checkpoint inhibitors had been received by around 40% of dose-escalation patients. The paper reports the monotherapy dose-escalation portion (N of about 47 patients) of the phase I ivuxolimab trial. Partial responses occurred in three dose-escalation patients: two with cutaneous melanoma and one with hepatocellular carcinoma. Intravenous ivuxolimab was administered to patients every 2 weeks at six dose levels: 0.01, 0.1, 0.3, 1.5, 3 and 10 mg/kg. Among the roughly 52 dose-escalation patients, about 20 had hepatocellular carcinoma, 15 or so melanoma, 9 renal cell carcinoma and 9 head and neck cancer.

CDR1 and CDR2 (SGDLS, YYNGEE) derive from the germline V gene. Measured from the cysteine to the phenylalanine, the CDR3 is 17 residues long. The kept DNA is CDR3 alone, 51 bases in frame from the first base. V was cut back by 0 bases and J by 0 bases, leaving a gap of 13 bases between them. For sequencing of the TCRbeta CDR3 region, genomic DNA was extracted from the sorted cells. The immunoSEQ Assay was used for sequencing of TCRbeta CDR3 regions. In its TCRdb copy, this immuneACCESS table keeps in-frame sequences only and misses some clones. Where compared with another copy, unresolved V genes explain less than half of these, and the others have no known cause. The table for this sample lists 77,000 or so clones; more than 75% of them were counted only once. Around 0.39% of the sample belongs to the ten largest clones. To note about this clone: It lacks a known antigen. One base away there is no much larger clone; base qualities are not given.

Patients with autoimmune disease history or receiving systemic immunosuppression were excluded from the trial. Peripheral blood for TCR sequencing was collected from all dose cohorts at baseline, on cycle 4 day 1, and on cycle 7 day 1. Samples were obtained from an open-label, multicenter, first-in-human phase I dose-escalation trial of ivuxolimab. The trial enrolled adults with locally advanced or metastatic head and neck squamous cell, hepatocellular, melanoma or renal cell carcinoma. CD4+ and CD8+ T cells were sorted separately from peripheral blood before TCR sequencing. Findings and caveats that apply to the study as a whole: On average, CD8+ T cells showed more expanded clones than CD4+ T cells after ivuxolimab. The antigen specificity of the peripheral T cells that underwent clonal expansion was not determined. At doses of 0.1 to 3.0 mg/kg, clonal expansion of both CD4+ and CD8+ T cells in blood was seen between baseline and week 6. In the 0.1-3.0 mg/kg groups, partial responders were among the patients with the lowest normalized peripheral clonal expansion, particularly in CD8+ T cells. Low levels of normalized T-cell clonal expansion were also seen in some patients who did not respond.

The sample in question was CD4+ or CD8+ T cells sorted from blood, obtained in a trial of the OX40 agonist ivuxolimab. The rearrangement combines TRBV9 with TRBJ1-3, with the identity of the D gene unclear. The sequence was obtained from an adult with an advanced solid tumor such as melanoma, head and neck, liver or kidney cancer. CDR3 protein: CASSVGGAGDSGNTIYF. The DNA reads TGTGCCAGCAGCGTAGGAGGCGCGGGAGACTCTGGAAACACCATATATTTT.